The following is a T cell receptor (beta chain) sequence with its context. Method: immunoSEQ multiplex PCR; TCRdb's copy keeps in-frame clones and lacks some. The table lists 84,000 or so clones, roughly 94% of them singletons, with around 0.25% in the top ten. This specimen comes from a study of technical replicates of blood from a few donors. CDR3 length: 8 residues. CDR1 SNHLY and CDR2 FYNNEI come from the germline V gene. V lost 9 bases, J lost 6 bases, and 2 bases lay in between. The source is a human donor in good health. The genes are TRBV2 and TRBJ2-5; D gene uncertain. The material sequenced was T cells isolated from PBMCs. DNA for the CDR3: TGTGCCAGTAAGACCCAGTACTTC. It codes for CASKTQYF.